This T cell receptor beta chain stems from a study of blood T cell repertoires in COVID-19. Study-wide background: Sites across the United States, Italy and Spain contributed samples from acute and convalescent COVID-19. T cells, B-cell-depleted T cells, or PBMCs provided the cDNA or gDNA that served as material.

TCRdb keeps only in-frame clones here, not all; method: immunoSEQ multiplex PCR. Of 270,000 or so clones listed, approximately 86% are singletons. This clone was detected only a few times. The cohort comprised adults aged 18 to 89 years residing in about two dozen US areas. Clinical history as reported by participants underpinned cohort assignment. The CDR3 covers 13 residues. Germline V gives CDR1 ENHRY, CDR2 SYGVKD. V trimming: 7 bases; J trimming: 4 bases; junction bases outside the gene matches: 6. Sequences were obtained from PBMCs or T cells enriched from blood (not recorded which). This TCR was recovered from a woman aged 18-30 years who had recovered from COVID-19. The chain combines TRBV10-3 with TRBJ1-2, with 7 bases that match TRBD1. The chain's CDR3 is CAITRQGGYGYTF. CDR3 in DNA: TGTGCCATCACCAGACAGGGCGGCTATGGCTACACCTTC.